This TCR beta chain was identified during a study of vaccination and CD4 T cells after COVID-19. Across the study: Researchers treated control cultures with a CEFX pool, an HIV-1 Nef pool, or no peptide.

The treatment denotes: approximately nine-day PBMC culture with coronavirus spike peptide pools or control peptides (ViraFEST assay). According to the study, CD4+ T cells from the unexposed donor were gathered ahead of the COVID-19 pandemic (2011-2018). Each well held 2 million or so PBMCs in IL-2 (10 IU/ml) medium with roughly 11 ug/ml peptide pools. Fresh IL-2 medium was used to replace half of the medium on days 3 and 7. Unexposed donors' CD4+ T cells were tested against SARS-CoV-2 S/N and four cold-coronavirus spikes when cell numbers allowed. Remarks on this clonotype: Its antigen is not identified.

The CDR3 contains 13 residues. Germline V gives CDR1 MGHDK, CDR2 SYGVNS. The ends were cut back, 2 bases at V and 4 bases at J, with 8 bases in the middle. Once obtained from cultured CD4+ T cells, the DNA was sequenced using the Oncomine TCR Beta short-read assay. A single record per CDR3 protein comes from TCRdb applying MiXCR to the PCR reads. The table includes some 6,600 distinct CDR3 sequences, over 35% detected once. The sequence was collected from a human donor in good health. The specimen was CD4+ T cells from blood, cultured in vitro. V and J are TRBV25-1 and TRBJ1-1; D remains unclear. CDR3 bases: TGTGCCAGCAGTGAAGGGGTTGGCACTGAAGCTTTCTTT. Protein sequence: CASSEGVGTEAFF.